This T cell receptor beta chain was profiled in a study of T cell responses to AZD1222 COVID-19 vaccine (dated by TCRdb to the early 2020s). A note on the overall study: AZD1222 recipients given second doses at about 4 weeks or at about 12 weeks were pooled, since spike-specific TCR depth and breadth were not found to differ between the two schedules. Trial participants were enrolled by age into 18-55, 56-69 and 70-plus year subgroups, with roughly 160, 29 and 62 TCR-sequenced participants respectively. A total of 230 to 250 trial participants underwent TCR sequencing, of whom more than 200 had received two doses of AZD1222 and around 25 had received two doses of the MenACWY control vaccine.

Regarding this clone: Its antigen remains undetermined. The input lacks base qualities; no much larger clone sits a single base away.

What the research found in general, with its limitations: Participants were mostly white British and included more females than males, and it was suggested by the authors that clonal diversity may have been underestimated. Only a handful of AZD1222 recipients were SARS-CoV-2 seropositive at baseline, limiting conclusions about previously exposed vaccinees. Spike-specific TCR breadth and depth rose significantly after two AZD1222 doses compared with day 0 and with MenACWY recipients. The 56-69-year group was small, and its depth increase did not reach significance, likely because of low power. Reportedly, almost half of the unique spike-specific TCRs recognized epitopes lying outside the regions that are mutated in the B.1.351 and B.1.1.7 variants. Vaccine-associated CD4 TCRs spanned the whole spike protein, with dominant responses in regions 160-218 and 743-854. Because no day 14 peak-response samples were available, the repertoires could be characterized only after the peak T cell response.

The sample's time point label is to be understood as: baseline before first vaccination. The vaccinee samples were drawn from two UK trials, COV001 and COV002, one of which was a single-blind randomized controlled phase 2/3 trial testing AZD1222 (ChAdOx1 nCoV-19) in healthy adults. For TCRbeta chain sequencing, PBMC samples were collected from trial participants at day 0 and at day 28 after the second dose. The CDR3 holds 16 amino acids from the cysteine to the phenylalanine. The retained sequence is limited to the CDR3, 48 bases, with the frame set at the first base. The germline V gene yields MRHNA for CDR1 and SNTAGT for CDR2. V trim: 0 bases; J trim: 9 bases; unmatched bases: 9. The CDR3 regions of human TCRbeta chains were analyzed by immunosequencing. On the study's bioinformatics: TCRs in the repertoires were compared against a reference library of SARS-CoV-2-specific TCRs that had been generated with the MIRA antigen-specificity platform. Breadth was defined as the fraction of unique TCRs that were SARS-CoV-2-associated, and depth was defined as the fraction of total T cells that were SARS-CoV-2-associated. Using the MIRA data, every spike-specific TCR was mapped to the spike region that the TCR reacted to and assigned to either a CD4 or a CD8 class. Log10-transformed breadth and depth values were compared by one-way ANOVA with Sidak's multiple comparisons tests. Held by TCRdb, this immuneACCESS table contains in-frame sequences only and omits some clones. Under half of the omission traces to an unresolved V gene where checked; the cause of the rest is unknown. The DNA gave D and trimming, while V, J and clone size come from that table. The sample yields around 150,000 clones; roughly 92% were counted once. The ten largest make up approximately 5.4% of the sample.

Sample: peripheral blood, taken on day 0 of AZD1222 vaccination. Here the chain combines TRBV6-4 and TRBJ2-1; 9 central nucleotides agree with TRBD2. The TCR comes from an adult in good health. The base sequence is TGTGCCAGCAGTGACTCCGGGACTAGCATGGAGGGTGAGCAGTTCTTC. It encodes CASSDSGTSMEGEQFF.